This passage covers 14 T cell receptor beta chains from one sample sequenced in a study of the immune and genomic landscape of osteosarcoma. Here immunoSEQ multiplex PCR was the method, and the copy in TCRdb shows in-frame clones only, minus some. The sample includes approximately 2,700 clones, 72% of them seen just once. Source material: tumor tissue from a local recurrence in the femur. These receptors were taken from a young man with osteosarcoma.

This rearrangement joins TRBV13 to TRBJ2-5, with 8 bases aligning to TRBD1. Germline values: CDR1 PRHDT, CDR2 FYEKMQ (reference sequence). The CDR3 length is 14 residues. Trimming cost V 5 bases and J 2 bases; bases outside gene matches: 4. The CDR3 bases are TGTGCCAGCAGCATCGGGACAGGACAAGAGACCCAGTACTTC. Translation gives CASSIGTGQETQYF.

The J gene is TRBJ2-3, the V gene TRBV28, with 10 nucleotides matching TRBD2. In germline, CDR1 is MDHEN, CDR2 SYDVKM. The J segment lost 0 bases and the V segment lost 8 bases, leaving 5 bases of the junction unmatched. The CDR3 is made up of 15 amino acids. The CDR3 protein is CASLKAGGSTDTQYF. CDR3 nucleotides: TGTGCCAGCCTTAAAGCGGGAGGGAGCACAGATACGCAGTATTTT. The complete variable domain, with remaining parts taken from reference TRBV28 and TRBJ2-3, reads DVKVTQSSRYLVKRTGEKVFLECVQDMDHENMFWYRQDPGLGLRLIYFSYDVKMKEKGDIPEGYSVSREKKERFSLILESASTNQTSMYLCASLKAGGSTDTQYFGPGTRLTVL.

This clone was seen a handful of times. The V and J genes are TRBV14 and TRBJ1-2; 7 nucleotides agree with TRBD1. Germline CDR1 reads SGHDN; CDR2 reads FVKESK. This CDR3 contains 14 residues. The junction had 7 bases not matched to a gene; V was cut back by 1 base and J by 8 bases. The CDR3 DNA sequence: TGTGCCAGCAGCCAAGCGAGACAGGGCGACGGCTACACCTTC. Residues: CASSQARQGDGYTF.

This chain joins TRBV5-1 and TRBJ1-3, with no clear D. Looked up from germline, CDR1 is SGHRS and CDR2 is YFSETQ. V was trimmed by 4 bases and J by 0 bases, leaving 14 bases between them. The CDR3 has 16 residues. The CDR3 loop is CASSDGSRYSGNTIYF. CDR3 sequence (DNA): TGCGCCAGCAGCGACGGCAGTCGGTACTCTGGAAACACCATATATTTT.

In this sample, this clone turned up a few times. The rearrangement uses TRBV19 and TRBJ1-5; 7 nucleotides line up with TRBD1. Unmatched junction bases numbered 15, after V lost 4 bases and J lost 12 bases. This CDR3 contains 15 residues. Germline assignment: CDR1 LNHDA and CDR2 SQIVND (reference sequence). The CDR3 DNA reads TGTGCCAGTAGTAGTACGGGACAGCAGACCGGGGACCAGCATTTT. Its translation: CASSSTGQQTGDQHF. The full variable domain, in which reference TRBV19 and TRBJ1-5 provide the parts outside the CDR3, is DGGITQSPKYLFRKEGQNVTLSCEQNLNHDAMYWYRQDPGQGLRLIYYSQIVNDFQKGDIAEGYSVSREKKESFPLTVTSAQKNPTAFYLCASSSTGQQTGDQHFGDGTRLSIL.

About this clone itself: This sample includes further DNA sequences coding for the same CDR3. The chain carries TRBV7-3 and TRBJ2-5; 8 nucleotides agree with TRBD1. The CDR3 loop spans 13 amino acids. Germline trimming cut 3 bases from V and 4 bases from J; bases unmatched to any gene: 1. Germline V lookup: CDR1 SGHTA, CDR2 FQGTGA. CDR3 region: CASSFTGGETQYF. The CDR3 coding sequence is TGTGCCAGCAGCTTTACAGGGGGAGAGACCCAGTACTTC.

The V and J genes are TRBV5-1 and TRBJ1-1; TRBD1 matches 7 bases. Germline lookup yields CDR1 SGHRS and CDR2 YFSETQ. The CDR3 is made up of 13 amino acids. The V and J ends lost 4 bases and 6 bases, in that order; junction bases with no gene match: 6. The CDR3 DNA reads TGCGCCAGCAGCCTCAGACAGGGCTCTGAAGCTTTCTTT. Protein: CASSLRQGSEAFF.

The chain carries TRBV12-2 and TRBJ1-3. TRBV12-2 is annotated as a pseudogene. The CDR3 spans 15 residues. The CDR3 is CASRLGGITGNTIYF. The DNA for the CDR3 is TGTGCAAGTCGCTTAGGGGGTATTACTGGAAACACCATATATTTT.

This clone appeared a few times. The chain links TRBV28 to TRBJ2-5; 11 nucleotides line up with TRBD2. J gave up 5 bases and V 5 bases, and 7 bases lay outside the gene matches. Germline CDR1 and CDR2: MDHEN and SYDVKM. CDR3 size: 15 residues. CDR3 coding DNA: TGTGCCAGCAGTAGTAGCGGGAGGGCCTTGGAGACCCAGTACTTC. It translates to CASSSSGRALETQYF.

This rearrangement joins TRBV7-2 to TRBJ2-1, with D tentatively TRBD1 (5 bases). Per germline, CDR1 SGHTA and CDR2 FQGNSA. V was cut by 8 bases and J by 5 bases, with 19 bases left in between. The CDR3 has 15 amino acids. The CDR3 reads CASVLGPARNNEQFF. The CDR3 bases are TGTGCCAGCGTCCTGGGGCCTGCTAGGAACAATGAGCAGTTCTTC.

The V call is TRBV10-2, the J call TRBJ1-1; the D is unclear. The CDR3 sequence is 13 residues long. Per germline, CDR1 WSHSY and CDR2 SAAADI. The V end was cut by 2 bases, the J end by 6 bases, with 10 bases between. This CDR3 is CASSEVPRSEAFF. CDR3 DNA sequence: TGCGCCAGCAGTGAGGTTCCCAGATCTGAAGCTTTCTTT.

This clone was detected only once. The V gene is TRBV6-5, the J gene TRBJ1-1; D unresolved. V was pared by 5 bases and J by 0 bases, with 10 bases between. The CDR3 consists of 14 residues. Per germline, CDR1 MNHEY and CDR2 SVGAGI. The CDR3 loop is CASSAQRMNTEAFF. The DNA for the CDR3 is TGTGCCAGCAGTGCTCAGAGGATGAACACTGAAGCTTTCTTT.

This chain uses TRBV18 with TRBJ2-4; D gene uncertain. The CDR3 totals 13 residues. V was clipped by 2 bases and J by 6 bases, with 8 bases between them. Germline V gene data show CDR1 as KGHSH and CDR2 as LQKENI. The CDR3 DNA reads as TGTGCCAGCTCACCAGGGCCACGAAACATTCAGTACTTC. It yields the protein CASSPGPRNIQYF.

The V and J genes are TRBV5-4 and TRBJ2-3; D may match TRBD1 or TRBD2 (7 bases each). Germline V CDR1 and CDR2: SGHNT, YYREEE (reference sequence). The CDR3 runs 15 residues. V was trimmed by 7 bases and J by 4 bases, leaving 19 bases between them. Here the CDR3 DNA reads TGTGCCAGCCATGGGGGAGGGGGCAAAGCAGATACGCAGTATTTT. It codes for CASHGGGGKADTQYF.